This T cell receptor (beta chain) originates from a study of blood T cells in healthy people across ages. Every sample gave at least 5 micrograms of total RNA when it was extracted. CDR1 is MNHEY and CDR2 is SMNVEV in the germline V gene (reference sequence). The CDR3 consists of 15 residues. The germline V and J ends were trimmed by 8 bases and 0 bases, with 15 bases remaining between them. A second PCR of roughly 7 to 11 cycles used a sample-barcoded 5' primer and a J-beta primer mix. TCRdb passed the 5' RACE reads through MiXCR, listing each CDR3 protein once. The sample has about 1.4 million distinct CDR3 sequences, around 59% seen once.

The clonotype originates from a man between 18 and 35 years old in good health. The chain is built from TRBV27 and TRBJ2-3; D remains unclear. Sequenced: blood. The DNA for the CDR3 is TGTGCCAGCGGACGGACCTCTTCTAGCACAGATACGCAGTATTTT. Translating gives CASGRTSSSTDTQYF.